A selection of T cell receptor beta chains follows, all from one sample in a study of T cells after yellow fever vaccination. One entry per CDR3 protein results from TCRdb running MiXCR on the 5' RACE reads. The sample has 300,000 or so distinct CDR3 sequences; 7% to 9% are singletons. The sequencing here drew on PBMCs, taken around 45 days after the first yellow fever vaccination. The receptors shown here come from a young man who received the YFV17D yellow fever vaccine. The CDR3 runs from the conserved cysteine through the conserved F or W. The order of the fields is D gene, V gene, J gene, clone size, CDR3 DNA, CDR3 protein. A D gene is named only where the DNA matches it firmly. Clone size appears in some rows only: once, few, many, or a class for an expanded clone.

-	TRBV3-1	TRBJ1-1	few	TGTGCCAGCAGCCAAGGCGGGGGGCTGGACACTGAAGCTTTCTTT	CASSQGGGLDTEAFF
-	TRBV24-1	TRBJ1-1	-	TGTGCCACCAGTGACCGGGCTGGAGCTGAAGCTTACTTT	CATSDRAGAEAYF
-	TRBV5-6	TRBJ1-6	few	TGTGCCAGCAGCTCCCAATTTTACTCACCCCTCCACTTT	CASSSQFYSPLHF
-	TRBV10-3	TRBJ2-5	few	TGTGCCATCAGTGAGTCGGGCCTCCAAGAGACCCAGTACTTC	CAISESGLQETQYF
TRBD2	TRBV20-1	TRBJ2-5	few	TGCAGTGCAGGCCTAGCGGGGAACGCTGGCGGGGTTGCCCAGTACTTC	CSAGLAGNAGGVAQYF
-	TRBV12-3/TRBV12-4	TRBJ1-1	many	TGTGCCAGCAGATACGGGGGCACTGAAGCTTTCTTT	CASRYGGTEAFF
-	TRBV7-9	TRBJ1-1	many	TGTGCCAGCAGCCGAAGACATAGGAACACTGAAGCTTTCTTT	CASSRRHRNTEAFF
-	TRBV5-1	TRBJ2-2	-	TGCGCCAGCAGCTTGGCCGAGTCCGCCGGGGAGCTGTTTTTT	CASSLAESAGELFF
-	TRBV20-1	TRBJ1-2	-	TGCAGTGCTAGGGGGTCAGAAACCACCGGGGGCTACACCTTC	CSARGSETTGGYTF
TRBD1	TRBV5-6	TRBJ1-4	-	TGTGCCAGCAGCTCCCCAGGGGGTCATGAAAAACTGTTTTTT	CASSSPGGHEKLFF
-	TRBV5-4	TRBJ2-3	-	TGTGCCAGCGGCCGCCCGCAGGAACGTGCAGATACGCAGTATTTT	CASGRPQERADTQYF